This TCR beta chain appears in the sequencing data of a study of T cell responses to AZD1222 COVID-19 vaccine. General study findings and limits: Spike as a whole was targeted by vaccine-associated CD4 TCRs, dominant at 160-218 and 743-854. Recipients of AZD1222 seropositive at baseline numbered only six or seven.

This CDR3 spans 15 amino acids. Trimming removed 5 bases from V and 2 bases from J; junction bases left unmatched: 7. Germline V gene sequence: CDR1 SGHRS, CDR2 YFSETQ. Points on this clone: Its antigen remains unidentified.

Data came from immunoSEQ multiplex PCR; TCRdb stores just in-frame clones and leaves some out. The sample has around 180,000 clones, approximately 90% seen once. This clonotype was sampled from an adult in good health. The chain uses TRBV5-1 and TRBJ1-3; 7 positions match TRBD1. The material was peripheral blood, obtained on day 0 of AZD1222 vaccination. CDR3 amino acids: CASSEQGGTGNTIYF. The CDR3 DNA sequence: TGCGCCAGCAGTGAGCAGGGGGGGACTGGAAACACCATATATTTT.